This TCR beta chain was recorded in a study of STAT5B mutations in CD4+ large granular lymphocyte leukemia. V lost 7 bases, J lost 11 bases, and 20 bases lay in between. The CDR3 extends over 13 amino acids. Germline lookup yields CDR1 MNHEY and CDR2 SVGAGI. Sequencing used immunoSEQ multiplex PCR; TCRdb keeps in-frame clones, though not all of them. The repertoire holds tens of thousands of clones, with roughly 77% as singletons. The sequence was obtained from a human donor in good health. The V and J genes are TRBV6-5 and TRBJ1-1; D possibly corresponds to TRBD1 (5 bases). Material for sequencing was CD4+ T cells from blood buffy coats. CDR3 nucleotides: TGTGCCAGCATCCCCCCAGCCGCAGGGAGCGCTTTCTTT. It is translated as CASIPPAAGSAFF.